The text below deals with one TCR beta chain. The data were obtained in a study of blood T cell repertoires in COVID-19. Study-level background: Samples representing acute and convalescent COVID-19 were sourced from the United States, Italy and Spain. Sources were T cells, B-cell-depleted T cells, or PBMCs; the material itself was cDNA or gDNA.

In the original workflow: How many nucleated cells were present was estimated from reference gene primer amplification. Measured with immunoSEQ multiplex PCR; TCRdb has only the in-frame clones, and not every one. That table furnishes V, J and clone size, whereas the DNA furnished D and trimming. The repertoire holds roughly 180,000 clones, with more than 75% as singletons. Sequenced: peripheral blood. The source is a woman between 50 and 59 years old with active or convalescent COVID-19.

This CDR3 is CASSSRQASNTEAFF. In nucleotides, the CDR3 is TGTGCCAGTAGTTCCCGACAGGCCTCAAACACTGAAGCTTTCTTT. J is TRBJ1-1 and V is TRBV19, with D possibly matching TRBD1 (6 bases). Germline V gene sequence: CDR1 LNHDA, CDR2 SQIVND (reference sequence). CDR3 size: 15 residues. Trimming left V 5 bases short and J 2 bases short, with 15 bases between.